This TCR beta chain was identified in a study of blood T cell repertoires in COVID-19 (dated by TCRdb to 2020 to 2021). Regarding the research as a whole: Samples from collaborators originated in the United States, Italy and Spain and spanned both the acute and convalescent phases of COVID-19. Where HLA class I and class II types were available, the types were taken from metadata supplied by the sample provider, not from assay-based typing. The material from the prospective study consisted of cDNA or gDNA derived from T cells, B-cell-depleted T cells, or PBMCs. The repertoires were released in a freely available public database intended as a resource for research on the immune response to SARS-CoV-2. A de-identified subject ID, COVID-19 status, age in years and sex were almost always included in the sample metadata. The samples were drawn from the first 160 participants of the ongoing ImmuneRACE study and from over 950 subjects provided by 6 global collaborators. Deeply sampled blood TCRbeta repertoires from subjects exposed to, actively infected with, or recovered from COVID-19 were included in the dataset. Here is what the overall study found, with its caveats: Clinical and demographic metadata were provided uncurated, with the amount varying by source and participant.

The immunoSEQ Assay, a bias-controlled multiplex PCR, was used to amplify TCRbeta CDR3 regions from genomic DNA. The original methods were these. Within the assay, amplification of reference gene primers was used to estimate how many nucleated cells each sample contained. To quantify the absolute abundance of each unique TCRbeta CDR3 rearrangement, sequence reads were collapsed and filtered. Productive Simpson clonality was computed per sample as the square root of Simpson's diversity index over productive rearrangements. What TCRdb holds here is the immuneACCESS table cut down to in-frame rearrangements. Part of the clones is not present; checked against another copy, under half of the missing clones reflect an unresolved V gene, and the others are unexplained. V and J calls and clone size are given by that table; D and trimming were obtained from the DNA. The sample table records 100,000 to 150,000 clones; roughly 83% of these occur just once. The top ten clonotypes cover about a sixth of the sample.

Sequences SNHLY (CDR1) and FYNNEI (CDR2) are obtained from the germline V gene. V drops 6 bases and J drops 6 bases, leaving 18 bases in between. The CDR3 covers 15 residues, taking in both the cysteine and the phenylalanine. The CDR3 DNA has 45 bases and is translated from base 1. The collaborating institutions used their own protocols to collect whole blood in K2EDTA tubes. For TCRbeta analysis, collaborators shipped samples in one of three forms: frozen whole blood, isolated PBMCs, or DNA extracted from either of those sample types. As regards this clone: Its antigen remains undetermined. Base-call qualities are not available, and no considerably larger clone is one nucleotide away.

The sequence joins TRBV2 to TRBJ1-5; TRBD1 might be the D gene, on 5 matching bases. The sequenced sample was peripheral blood. This clonotype was obtained from a woman aged 80 or over with acute or convalescent COVID-19. This receptor has the CDR3 CASRGTSLAGQPQHF. In nucleotide form, the sequence is TGTGCCAGCAGGGGGACGTCACTAGCTGGTCAGCCCCAGCATTTT.